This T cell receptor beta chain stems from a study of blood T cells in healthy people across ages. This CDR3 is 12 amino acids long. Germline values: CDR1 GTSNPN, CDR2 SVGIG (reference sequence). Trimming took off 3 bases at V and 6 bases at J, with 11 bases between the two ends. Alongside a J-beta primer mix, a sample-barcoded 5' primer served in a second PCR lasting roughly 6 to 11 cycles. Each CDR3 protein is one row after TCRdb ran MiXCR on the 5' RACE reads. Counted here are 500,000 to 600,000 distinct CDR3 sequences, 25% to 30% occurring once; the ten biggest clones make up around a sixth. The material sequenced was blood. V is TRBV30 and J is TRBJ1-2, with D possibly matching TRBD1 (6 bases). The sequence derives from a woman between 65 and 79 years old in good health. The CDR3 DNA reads TGTGCCTGGAGCCTGGGGGGGCATGGCTACACCTTC. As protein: CAWSLGGHGYTF.